The sequence of this T cell receptor (beta chain) was determined in a study of cytomegalovirus exposure and HLA in healthy donors. Points from the study as a whole: An analysis that came later showed most CMV-associated TCR beta chains appearing HLA-restricted. It emerged from a later analysis that several of the most significant clusters appeared to be linked to common viral pathogens.

Primers included in the PCR were 60 Vbeta and 13 Jbeta primers. Some clones are missing from TCRdb's copy, which holds only in-frame ones; the method was immunoSEQ multiplex PCR. The table has 100,000 or so clones, 65% to 80% seen once. The CDR3 runs to 12 residues. V lost 3 bases and J 2 bases, leaving 3 bases between the germline ends. Germline loops: CDR1 SGHTA, CDR2 FQGNSA. In the case of this clone: Its antigen is not identified. Other DNA sequences in this sample translate to the same CDR3.

The sequence was collected from a man aged 30-40 years in good health and CMV-seropositive. The sequencing input was PBMCs. The J gene is TRBJ2-3, the V gene TRBV7-2; D is unresolved. The CDR3 bases are TGTGCCAGCAGCTTTTACACAGATACGCAGTATTTT. Its translation is CASSFYTDTQYF.